This T cell receptor beta chain comes out of a study of T-cell reconstitution after alpha-beta-depleted transplantation in children. Study conclusions and caveats: Recipient T cells and thymic progenitors that survived gave rise to the high TCRbeta diversity observed at day 60 in some patients. Diversity and T-cell counts at one year after transplant derived mostly from new T cells. Several hundred graft clones that had expanded were reportedly the source of alpha-beta T cells about two months after transplant.

Per germline, CDR1 LNHDA and CDR2 SQIVND (reference sequence). Losses at the gene ends were 10 bases for V and 0 bases for J; bases not matched to a gene: 4. There are 14 residues in the CDR3. Comments on this clonotype: What it binds is unknown.

This sample's TCRbeta library carried unique molecular identifier barcodes. TCRdb reanalysed the PCR reads using MiXCR and keeps one entry per CDR3 protein. The sample has 350,000 to 500,000 distinct CDR3 sequences, 43% seen once. The chain carries TRBV19 and TRBJ2-1; 9 nucleotides match TRBD2. This specimen was PBMCs, taken before TCRalphabeta/CD19-depleted stem cell transplant. This receptor was identified in a girl aged 2 to 9 with aplastic anemia, due to receive a stem cell transplant. For the CDR3, the DNA is TGTGCCACTATTAGCGGGAGCTCCTACAATGAGCAGTTCTTC. The encoded protein is CATISGSSYNEQFF.